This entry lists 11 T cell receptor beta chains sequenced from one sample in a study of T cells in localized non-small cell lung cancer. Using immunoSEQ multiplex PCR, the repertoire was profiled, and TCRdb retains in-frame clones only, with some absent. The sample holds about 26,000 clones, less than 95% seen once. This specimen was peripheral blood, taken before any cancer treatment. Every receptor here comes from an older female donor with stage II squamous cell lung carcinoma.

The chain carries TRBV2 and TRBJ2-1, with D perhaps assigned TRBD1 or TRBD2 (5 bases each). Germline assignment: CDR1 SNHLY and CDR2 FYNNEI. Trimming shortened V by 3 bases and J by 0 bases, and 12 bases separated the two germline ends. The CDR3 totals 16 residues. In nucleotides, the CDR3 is TGTGCCAGCAGTGATTCCGTCGGGACCTCCTACAATGAGCAGTTCTTC. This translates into CASSDSVGTSYNEQFF.

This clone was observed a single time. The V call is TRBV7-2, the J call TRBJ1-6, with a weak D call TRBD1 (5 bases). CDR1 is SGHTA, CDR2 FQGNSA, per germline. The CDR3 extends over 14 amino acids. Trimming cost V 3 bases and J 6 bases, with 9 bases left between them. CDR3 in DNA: TGTGCCAGCAGCTTCGGGGGATTTAATTCACCCCTCCACTTT. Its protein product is CASSFGGFNSPLHF.

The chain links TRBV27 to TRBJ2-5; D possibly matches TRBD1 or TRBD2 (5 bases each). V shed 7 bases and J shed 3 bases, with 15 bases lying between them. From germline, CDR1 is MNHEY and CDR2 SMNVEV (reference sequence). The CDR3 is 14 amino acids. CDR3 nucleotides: TGTGCCAGCACCCCGGGACCCCAAGAAGAGACCCAGTACTTC. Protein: CASTPGPQEETQYF.

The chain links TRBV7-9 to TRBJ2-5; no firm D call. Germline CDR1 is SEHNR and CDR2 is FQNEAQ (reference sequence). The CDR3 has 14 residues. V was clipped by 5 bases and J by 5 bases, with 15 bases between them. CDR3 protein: CASSPLGLRETQYF. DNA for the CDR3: TGTGCCAGCAGCCCTTTGGGCCTCCGGGAGACCCAGTACTTC.

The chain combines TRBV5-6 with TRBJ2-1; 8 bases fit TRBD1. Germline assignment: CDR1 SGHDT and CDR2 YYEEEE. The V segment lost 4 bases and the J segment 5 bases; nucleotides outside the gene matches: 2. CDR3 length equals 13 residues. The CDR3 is CASSGQGNNEQFF. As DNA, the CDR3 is TGTGCCAGCAGCGGACAGGGTAACAATGAGCAGTTCTTC.

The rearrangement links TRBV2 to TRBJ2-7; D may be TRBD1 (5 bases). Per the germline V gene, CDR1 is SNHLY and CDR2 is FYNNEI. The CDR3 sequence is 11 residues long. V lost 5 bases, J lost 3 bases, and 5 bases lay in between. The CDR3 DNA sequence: TGTGCCAGCAGTAGGGGCTACGAGCAGTACTTC. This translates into CASSRGYEQYF.

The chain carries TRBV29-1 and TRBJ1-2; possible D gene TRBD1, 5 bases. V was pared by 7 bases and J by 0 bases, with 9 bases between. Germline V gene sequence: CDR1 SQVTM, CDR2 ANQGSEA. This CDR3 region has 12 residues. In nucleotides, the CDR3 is TGCAGCGCCAGGGTAGCTAACTATGGCTACACCTTC. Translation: CSARVANYGYTF.

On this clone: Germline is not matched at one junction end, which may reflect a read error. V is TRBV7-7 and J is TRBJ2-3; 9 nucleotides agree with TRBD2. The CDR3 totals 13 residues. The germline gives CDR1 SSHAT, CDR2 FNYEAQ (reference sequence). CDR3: CASSLAGENTQYF. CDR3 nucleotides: TGTGCTAGCAGCTTAGCGGGGGAGAATACGCAGTATTTT.

The CDR3 is CASSLARASTSTDTQYF. Written as DNA, the CDR3 is TGTGCCAGCAGCTTAGCGCGGGCTAGTACTAGCACAGATACGCAGTATTTT. The gene calls are TRBV7-9 and TRBJ2-3; TRBD2 might be the D (5 bases). The CDR3 has 17 amino acids. The germline gives CDR1 SEHNR, CDR2 FQNEAQ (reference sequence). V dropped 0 bases and J dropped 0 bases, with 13 bases sitting between them.

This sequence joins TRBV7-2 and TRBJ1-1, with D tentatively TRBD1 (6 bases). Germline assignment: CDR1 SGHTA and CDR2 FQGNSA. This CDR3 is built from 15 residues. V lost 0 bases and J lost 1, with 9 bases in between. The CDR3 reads CASSLAAGANTEAFF. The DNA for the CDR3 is TGTGCCAGCAGCTTAGCAGCAGGGGCGAACACTGAAGCTTTCTTT.

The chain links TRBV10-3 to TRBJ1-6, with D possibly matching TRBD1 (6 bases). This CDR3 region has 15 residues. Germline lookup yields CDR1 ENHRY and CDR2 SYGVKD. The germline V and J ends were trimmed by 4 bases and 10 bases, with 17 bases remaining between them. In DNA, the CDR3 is TGTGCCATCAGTGGGGAAGGACAGATGGGCTCACCCCTCCACTTT. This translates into CAISGEGQMGSPLHF.